Described below is a single TCR beta chain sequence and its context. Germline CDR1 reads SGHTA; CDR2 reads FQGNSA. This CDR3 has 15 amino acids. The ends were cut back, 5 bases at V and 3 bases at J, with 13 bases in the middle. This entry comes from a study of T cells in Graves' hyperthyroidism and ophthalmopathy. Template material for amplifying TCR beta CDR3 regions consisted of RNA transcripts. Researchers ran a first-round RT-PCR on the TCR CDR3 using the HTBI primer set. TCRdb itself ran the multiplex PCR reads through MiXCR, one entry per CDR3 protein. The sample comprises some 200,000 distinct CDR3 sequences, approximately 17% of which are singletons, and around 50% rests with the top ten.

The sequenced sample was blood. The chain links TRBV7-2 to TRBJ2-2; TRBD2 might be the D (5 bases). The receptor was isolated from a man aged 50-60 years with Graves' hyperthyroidism. CDR3 in amino acids: CTSSPGNEDTGELFF. In DNA, the CDR3 is TGTACCAGCAGCCCGGGAAATGAGGACACCGGGGAGCTGTTTTTT.